What follows are 8 T cell receptor beta chains derived from one specimen sequenced in a study of blood T cells in healthy people across ages. A sample-barcoded 5' primer and a J-beta primer mix were used in a second PCR of roughly 6 to 11 cycles. Via MiXCR, TCRdb re-called the 5' RACE reads, giving one row per CDR3 protein. The sample contains roughly 700,000 distinct CDR3 sequences, approximately 25% of which appear only once. This sample was also put to use in a study of T cells of mothers and their children.

Sequenced material: blood. The source is a boy between 10 and 17 years old in good health.

This clonotype was observed a single time. The V call is TRBV6-1, the J call TRBJ2-7, with TRBD1 matching 12 bases. CDR3 length equals 14 residues. Germline values: CDR1 MNHNS, CDR2 SASEGT. J gave up 7 bases and V 4 bases, and 5 bases lay outside the gene matches. The CDR3 coding sequence is TGTGCCAGCAGTGCGGGGACAGGGGGCTGGGAGCAGTACTTC. Its translation is CASSAGTGGWEQYF.

In its sample, this clonotype was seen a few times. V is TRBV9 and J is TRBJ2-1; D remains ambiguous. With 7 bases removed from V and 1 base from J, the gap between germline ends came to 12 bases. The V gene's germline CDR1 is SGDLS and CDR2 YYNGEE. The CDR3 has 14 residues. The CDR3, as DNA: TGTGCCAGCCAACCCGATGGGTCCTACAATGAGCAGTTCTTC. This encodes CASQPDGSYNEQFF.

This clonotype has just a few counts. This sequence joins TRBV5-1 and TRBJ2-7; 9 nucleotides match TRBD2. The V gene's germline CDR1 is SGHRS and CDR2 YFSETQ. Germline trimming cut 0 bases from V and 0 bases from J; bases unmatched to any gene: 7. This CDR3 has 17 residues. The CDR3 here is CASSLAGTSLSSYEQYF. In DNA, the CDR3 is TGCGCCAGCAGCTTGGCCGGGACTAGCCTTAGCTCCTACGAGCAGTACTTC.

DNA of the CDR3: TGTGCCAGCAGGGGAGTAGCGGGAGGGCCGACCGGGGAGCTGTTTTTT. This codes for CASRGVAGGPTGELFF. The gene calls are TRBV7-9 and TRBJ2-2; TRBD2 matches at 11 bases. The CDR3 contains 16 residues. The junction had 8 bases not matched to a gene; V was cut back by 6 bases and J by 5 bases. Looked up from germline, CDR1 is SEHNR and CDR2 is FQNEAQ (reference sequence).

This clonotype was observed a handful of times. The chain carries TRBV28 and TRBJ2-1; 7 bases are shared with TRBD2. The CDR3 is 16 residues long. CDR1 MDHEN and CDR2 SYDVKM come from the germline V gene. J lost 2 bases, V lost 8 bases, and 12 bases had no gene match. This CDR3 is CASGLEPPMAYNEQFF. CDR3 coding DNA: TGTGCCAGCGGACTAGAGCCTCCGATGGCCTACAATGAGCAGTTCTTC. Full variable domain (remainder filled in from reference TRBV28 and TRBJ2-1): DVKVTQSSRYLVKRTGEKVFLECVQDMDHENMFWYRQDPGLGLRLIYFSYDVKMKEKGDIPEGYSVSREKKERFSLILESASTNQTSMYLCASGLEPPMAYNEQFFGPGTRLTVL.

A single count supports this clonotype. The genes are TRBV15 and TRBJ2-3; 12 nucleotides agree with TRBD1. Per the germline V gene, CDR1 is LNHNV and CDR2 is YYDKDF (reference sequence). J was trimmed by 6 bases and V by 4 bases; bases with no gene match: 8. The CDR3 consists of 16 residues. This CDR3 is CATSTPGQGALDTQYF. In nucleotides, the CDR3 is TGTGCCACCAGCACCCCGGGACAGGGGGCGTTGGATACGCAGTATTTT.

The chain is built from TRBV15 and TRBJ2-5; possible D gene TRBD1, 5 bases. The DNA end favors TRBJ2-1, so the J call may be wrong. Germline lookup yields CDR1 LNHNV and CDR2 YYDKDF (reference sequence). The CDR3 is made up of 13 amino acids. The chain's CDR3 is CATSNRQYNEQFF. The DNA for the CDR3 is TGTGCCACCAGCAACAGGCAGTACAATGAGCAGTTCTTC.

The V gene is TRBV7-6, the J gene TRBJ2-5; D is unresolved. Germline lookup yields CDR1 SGHVS and CDR2 FNYEAQ. V lost 2 bases and J 5 bases, leaving 21 bases between the germline ends. This CDR3 has 17 amino acids. In DNA, the CDR3 is TGTGCCAGCAGCTTATTCGATTTGCTTGGGTCTGGGGAGACCCAGTACTTC. Translated, it gives CASSLFDLLGSGETQYF.